The sequence of this T cell receptor (beta chain) was determined in a study of identical twins. MiXCR, applied by TCRdb to the 5' RACE reads, yields one record per CDR3 protein. This sample yields about 210,000 distinct CDR3 sequences, of which approximately 9% are seen a single time; 5.1% belongs to the top ten. Germline loops: CDR1 LGHDT, CDR2 YNNKEL (reference sequence). The V gene end was trimmed by 4 bases and the J gene end by 1 base; junction bases not matched to a gene: 8. CDR3 length: 16 amino acids. The V call is TRBV3-1, the J call TRBJ2-7, with TRBD2 identical over 9 bases. Material: memory (CD45RO+) T cells sorted from blood. The sequence derives from a woman under 30 in good health. The CDR3 DNA reads as TGTGCCAGCAGCCCGAATAGCGGGAGTGAATCCTACGAGCAGTACTTC. Amino acids: CASSPNSGSESYEQYF.